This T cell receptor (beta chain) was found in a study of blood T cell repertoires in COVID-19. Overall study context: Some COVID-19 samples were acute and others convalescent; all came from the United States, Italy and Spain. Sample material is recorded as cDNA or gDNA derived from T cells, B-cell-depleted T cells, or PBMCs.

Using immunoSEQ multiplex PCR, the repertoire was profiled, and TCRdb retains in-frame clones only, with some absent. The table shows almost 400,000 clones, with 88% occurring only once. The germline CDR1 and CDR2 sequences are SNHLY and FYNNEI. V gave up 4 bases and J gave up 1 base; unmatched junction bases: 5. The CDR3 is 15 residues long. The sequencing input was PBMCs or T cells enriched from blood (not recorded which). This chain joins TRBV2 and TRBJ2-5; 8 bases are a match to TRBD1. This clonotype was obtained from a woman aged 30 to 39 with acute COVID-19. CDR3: CASSASQGAQETQYF. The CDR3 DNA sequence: TGTGCCAGCAGTGCATCCCAGGGGGCCCAAGAGACCCAGTACTTC.